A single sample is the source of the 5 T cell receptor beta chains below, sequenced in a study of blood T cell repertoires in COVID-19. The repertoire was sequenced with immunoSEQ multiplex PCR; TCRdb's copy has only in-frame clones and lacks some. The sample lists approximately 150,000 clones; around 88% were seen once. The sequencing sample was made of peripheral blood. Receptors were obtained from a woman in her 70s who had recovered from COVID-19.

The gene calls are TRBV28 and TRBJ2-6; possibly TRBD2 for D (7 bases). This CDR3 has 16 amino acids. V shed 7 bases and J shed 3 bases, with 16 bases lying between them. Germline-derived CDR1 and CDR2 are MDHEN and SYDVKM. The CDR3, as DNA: TGTGCCAGCACCAAAGGGGGGGCCTTTGGGGCCAACGTCCTGACTTTC. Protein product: CASTKGGAFGANVLTF.

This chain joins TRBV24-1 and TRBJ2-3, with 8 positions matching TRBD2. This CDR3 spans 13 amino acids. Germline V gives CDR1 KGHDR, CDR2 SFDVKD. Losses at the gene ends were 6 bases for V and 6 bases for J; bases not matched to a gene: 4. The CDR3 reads CATSLGGGDTQYF. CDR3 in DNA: TGTGCCACCAGTCTTGGCGGGGGGGATACGCAGTATTTT.

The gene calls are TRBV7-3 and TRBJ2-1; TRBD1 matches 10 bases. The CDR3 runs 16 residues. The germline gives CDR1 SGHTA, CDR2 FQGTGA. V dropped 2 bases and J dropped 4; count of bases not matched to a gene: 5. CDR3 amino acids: CASSLGQGGSYNEQFF. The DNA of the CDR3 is TGTGCCAGCAGCTTAGGACAGGGGGGGTCGTACAATGAGCAGTTCTTC.

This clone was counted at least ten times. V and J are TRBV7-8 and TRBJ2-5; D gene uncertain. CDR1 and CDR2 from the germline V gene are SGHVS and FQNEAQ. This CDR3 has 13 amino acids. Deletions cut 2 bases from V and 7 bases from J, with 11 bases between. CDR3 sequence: CASSLTAPGTQYF. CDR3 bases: TGTGCCAGCAGCTTAACGGCCCCAGGGACCCAGTACTTC. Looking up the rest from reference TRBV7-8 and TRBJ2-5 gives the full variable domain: GAGVSQSPRYKVAKRGQDVALRCDPISGHVSLFWYQQALGQGPEFLTYFQNEAQLDKSGLPSDRFFAERPEGSVSTLKIQRTQQEDSAVYLCASSLTAPGTQYFGPGTRLLVL.

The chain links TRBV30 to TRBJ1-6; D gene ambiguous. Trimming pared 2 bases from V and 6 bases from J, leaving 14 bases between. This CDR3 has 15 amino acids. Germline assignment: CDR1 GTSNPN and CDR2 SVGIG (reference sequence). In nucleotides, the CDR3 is TGTGCCTGGAGTTTGGAGAGGAGATTTAATTCACCCCTCCACTTT. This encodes CAWSLERRFNSPLHF.